This TCR beta chain is from a study of T cells in Graves' hyperthyroidism and ophthalmopathy. Template material for amplifying TCR beta CDR3 regions consisted of RNA transcripts. The HTBI set primed first-round TCR CDR3 RT-PCR. Each CDR3 protein gets one entry after TCRdb re-called the multiplex PCR reads with MiXCR. Here the sample spans under 800,000 distinct CDR3 sequences, approximately 15% being singletons. Germline CDR1 is SGHAT and CDR2 is FQNNGV. J gave up 3 bases and V 5 bases, and 6 bases lay outside the gene matches. The CDR3 extends over 15 amino acids. The rearrangement joins TRBV11-2 to TRBJ2-3, with 9 bases lining up with TRBD2. The sequence derives from a woman aged 18-30 years with Graves' hyperthyroidism. Sequenced input: blood. The CDR3: CASSLQREVTDTQYF. Written as DNA, the CDR3 is TGTGCCAGCAGCCTCCAGCGGGAGGTGACAGATACGCAGTATTTT.